These 26 T cell receptor beta chains originate from one sample sequenced in a study of T cell repertoires in cytomegalovirus infection. Antigens of these TCRs are unknown. TCRdb independently ran MiXCR on the reads; one entry per CDR3 protein. The table lists roughly 990,000 distinct CDR3 sequences, more than 25% of them singletons, with over 13% in the top ten. Sequencing was performed on cultured CD8+ T cells from PBMCs, taken from culture after CMV antigen stimulation. Every receptor here comes from a human donor in good health (CMV status not recorded). Some clones in this sample may be carry-over from other donors' samples.

This clonotype was detected only a few times. As DNA, the CDR3 is TGCGCCAGCAGCCGGACTAGCGGGGGGCCGATCACCGGGGAGCTGTTTTTT. It encodes CASSRTSGGPITGELFF. V usage is TRBV4-1 and J usage is TRBJ2-2; 14 bases agree with TRBD2. This CDR3 region has 17 residues. CDR1 is MGHRA, CDR2 YSYEKL, per germline. V was pared by 4 bases and J by 4 bases, with 5 bases of the junction left unmatched.

This chain links TRBV6-2 or TRBV6-3 with TRBJ2-1; 14 bases agree with TRBD2. The V segment lost 5 bases and the J segment 2 bases; nucleotides outside the gene matches: 5. The CDR3 sequence is 17 residues long. From germline, CDR1 is MNHEY and CDR2 SVGEGT. In DNA form, the CDR3 reads TGTGCCAGCAGTATCGGACTAGCGGGGGGTACCTACAATGAGCAGTTCTTC. Encoded protein: CASSIGLAGGTYNEQFF.

This clonotype has more than one count but fewer than ten. This chain uses TRBV5-4 with TRBJ1-3; D unresolved. The CDR3 covers 16 residues. V was cut by 2 bases and J by 4 bases, with 16 bases left in between. The germline V gene has CDR1 SGHNT and CDR2 YYREEE (reference sequence). The CDR3, as DNA: TGTGCCAGCAGCTTATGGCGGGGAATAGCCGGAAACACCATATATTTT. Protein: CASSLWRGIAGNTIYF.

The V call is TRBV6-2 or TRBV6-3, the J call TRBJ2-5; TRBD2 is a possible D gene (6 bases). The CDR3 runs to 16 residues. CDR1 and CDR2 (germline): MNHEY, SVGEGT. V was pared by 6 bases and J by 3 bases, with 20 bases between. The CDR3 DNA follows: TGTGCCAGCAGCCGAGAACCCGGGACTCGAGAAGAGACCCAGTACTTC. It codes for CASSREPGTREETQYF.

The chain has TRBV27 and TRBJ2-4; TRBD2 matches at 12 bases. The junction had 10 bases not matched to a gene; V was cut back by 7 bases and J by 3 bases. Germline CDR1 MNHEY, CDR2 SMNVEV (reference sequence). This CDR3 spans 17 amino acids. Here the CDR3 DNA reads TGTGCCAGCACCCCCCTAGCGGGGGGGTTGAGCAAAAACATTCAGTACTTC. The encoded protein is CASTPLAGGLSKNIQYF.

The V and J genes are TRBV4-3 and TRBJ1-1; the D gene is possibly TRBD1 (6 bases). Germline CDR1 and CDR2: LGHNA and YSLEER. Trimming left V 4 bases short and J 7 bases short, with 16 bases between. The CDR3 is 14 residues long. The CDR3 is CASSPPGGQNEAFF. Here the CDR3 DNA reads TGCGCCAGCAGCCCCCCGGGGGGGCAGAATGAAGCTTTCTTT.

The chain joins TRBV20-1 to TRBJ2-3; 13 bases match TRBD2. Per germline, CDR1 DFQATT and CDR2 SNEGSKA (reference sequence). Unmatched junction bases numbered 13, after V lost 5 bases and J lost 2 bases. CDR3 length: 18 amino acids. DNA of the CDR3: TGCAGTGCTTTAGGACTAGCGGGGGCCGAGTATATCACAGATACGCAGTATTTT. Translating gives CSALGLAGAEYITDTQYF.

This clonotype was observed at least ten times. The chain is built from TRBV9 and TRBJ1-5, with 7 bases identical to TRBD1. The CDR3 spans 14 residues. V was pared by 3 bases and J by 3 bases, with 3 bases of the junction left unmatched. Germline assignment: CDR1 SGDLS and CDR2 YYNGEE. The DNA of the CDR3 is TGTGCCAGCAGCGAGACAGGGAACAATCAGCCCCAGCATTTT. Protein: CASSETGNNQPQHF.

This clonotype was observed a handful of times. The gene calls are TRBV9 and TRBJ2-2; the D call may be TRBD1 or TRBD2 (5 bases each). The germline gives CDR1 SGDLS, CDR2 YYNGEE. This CDR3 has 19 amino acids. Deletions cut 0 bases from V and 0 bases from J, with 18 bases between. The CDR3 sequence is CASSVGGTAGPTNTGELFF. DNA of the CDR3: TGTGCCAGCAGCGTAGGAGGGACGGCGGGTCCTACGAACACCGGGGAGCTGTTTTTT.

This clonotype showed up just a few times. The chain couples TRBV19 to TRBJ1-1; D remains unclear. V was trimmed by 8 bases and J by 0 bases, leaving 22 bases between them. CDR3 length: 17 amino acids. Germline loops: CDR1 LNHDA, CDR2 SQIVND (reference sequence). The CDR3 reads CASLPEVRHELNTEAFF. CDR3 DNA sequence: TGTGCCAGTCTCCCAGAGGTCAGACACGAATTGAACACTGAAGCTTTCTTT.

The chain carries TRBV5-1 and TRBJ1-2; possibly TRBD1 for D (5 bases). The CDR3 is 14 amino acids. Trimming stripped 3 bases from V and 6 bases from J, with 15 bases between. Germline loops: CDR1 SGHRS, CDR2 YFSETQ. In nucleotides, the CDR3 is TGCGCCAGCAGCTCGCCAATGGGACGCGATGGCTACACCTTC. This gives the protein CASSSPMGRDGYTF.

This clonotype was detected only a few times. The chain carries TRBV27 and TRBJ1-6; 7 bases map to TRBD1. CDR3 length equals 14 residues. The V segment lost 8 bases and the J segment 0 bases; nucleotides outside the gene matches: 1. Germline V gives CDR1 MNHEY, CDR2 SMNVEV (reference sequence). CDR3 in amino acids: CASHRGSYNSPLHF. Here the CDR3 DNA reads TGTGCCAGCCACAGGGGCTCCTATAATTCACCCCTCCACTTT.

V is TRBV7-4 and J is TRBJ2-7; D is possibly TRBD2 (6 bases). Per germline, CDR1 SGHVT and CDR2 SQSDAQ. The V and J ends lost 4 bases and 0 bases respectively, with 10 bases between them. This CDR3 contains 14 residues. The DNA for the CDR3 is TGTGCCAGCAGCTCTCCGACTAGCTCCTACGAGCAGTACGTC. This translates into CASSSPTSSYEQYV.

The V gene is TRBV28, the J gene TRBJ1-4; D unresolved. The V gene lost 2 bases and the J gene lost 7 bases, with 11 bases spanning the gap. CDR1 is MDHEN and CDR2 is SYDVKM in the germline V gene. CDR3 size: 14 residues. CDR3 sequence: CASSLELGSEKLFF. CDR3 sequence (DNA): TGTGCCAGCAGTTTAGAGCTCGGGAGTGAAAAACTGTTTTTT.

A note on this clonotype: Since a much larger clone is just one base distant, this may be a read error. V gene TRBV12-3 or TRBV12-4 combines with J gene TRBJ2-3, with a tentative D call TRBD1 (7 bases). There are 15 residues in the CDR3. The V end was cut by 5 bases, the J end by 4 bases, with 16 bases between. Here the CDR3 reads CASSLGRGVADTQYF. The CDR3 DNA reads as TGTGCCAGCAGTCTCGGCAGGGGGGTGGCAGATACGCAGTATTTT.

V is TRBV6-1 and J is TRBJ2-5; maybe TRBD1 (5 bases). The CDR3 covers 15 residues. Germline V gene sequence: CDR1 MNHNS, CDR2 SASEGT. Trimming took off 2 bases at V and 5 bases at J, with 15 bases between the two ends. The CDR3 bases are TGTGCCAGCAGTGAAACGGTCCAGGGCCACGAGACCCAGTACTTC. Translation: CASSETVQGHETQYF.

This clonotype was seen many times. The J gene is TRBJ1-1, the V gene TRBV7-2; the match to TRBD1 covers 10 bases. V shed 1 base, J shed 1 base, and the junction held 6 bases outside the gene matches. Germline V gene sequence: CDR1 SGHTA, CDR2 FQGNSA. The CDR3 extends over 17 amino acids. The CDR3 DNA sequence: TGTGCCAGCAGCTTAGTCGACAGGGGGCTAGCGAACACTGAAGCTTTCTTT. Its translation: CASSLVDRGLANTEAFF.

This rearrangement joins TRBV7-9 to TRBJ1-1; 7 bases agree with TRBD1. CDR1 is SEHNR and CDR2 is FQNEAQ in the germline V gene (reference sequence). CDR3 length equals 15 residues. J lost 3 bases, V lost 2 bases, and 6 bases had no gene match. The CDR3 region has the DNA TGTGCCAGCAGCTTAAGTTCAGGGGGTGACACTGAAGCTTTCTTT. Amino acid sequence: CASSLSSGGDTEAFF.

This clonotype was seen a handful of times. An end of the junction differs from the germline gene, which may be a read error. V gene TRBV7-6 combines with J gene TRBJ1-4; 9 nucleotides align to TRBD1. The CDR3 contains 13 residues. The germline V gene has CDR1 SGHVS and CDR2 FNYEAQ. DNA of the CDR3: TGTGCCAGCAGCTTAAGGTTGCGGGACAGGGTGATTTTT. Protein sequence: CASSLRLRDRVIF.

This clonotype occurred a few times. This sequence joins TRBV4-3 and TRBJ2-1; 9 bases are shared with TRBD1. This CDR3 comprises 17 residues. CDR1 is LGHNA and CDR2 is YSLEER in the germline V gene. J was trimmed by 3 bases and V by 0 bases; bases with no gene match: 6. CDR3 amino acids: CASSQDLGQGFYNEQFF. The CDR3, as DNA: TGCGCCAGCAGCCAAGATCTGGGACAGGGTTTCTACAATGAGCAGTTCTTC.

The chain is built from TRBV28 and TRBJ2-5; D perhaps matches TRBD1 (5 bases). The V gene lost 6 bases and the J gene lost 5 bases, with 13 bases spanning the gap. Per germline, CDR1 MDHEN and CDR2 SYDVKM. This CDR3 is 13 amino acids long. The CDR3 loop reads CASRPQGLETQYF. In DNA, the CDR3 is TGTGCCAGCAGGCCTCAGGGTCTGGAGACCCAGTACTTC.

This rearrangement joins TRBV5-1 to TRBJ2-1; 7 positions match TRBD2. The CDR3 totals 15 residues. J lost 3 bases, V lost 5 bases, and 8 bases had no gene match. CDR1 is SGHRS and CDR2 is YFSETQ in the germline V gene. The CDR3: CASRAGGYFYNEQFF. In nucleotides, the CDR3 is TGCGCCAGCAGAGCCGGGGGGTATTTCTACAATGAGCAGTTCTTC.

The chain couples TRBV11-2 to TRBJ2-5; 7 bases are shared with TRBD1. The germline CDR1 and CDR2 sequences are SGHAT and FQNNGV. After removal of 5 bases from V and 4 bases from J, the junction contained 7 bases not matched to a gene. The CDR3 contains 14 residues. CDR3 amino acids: CASSITGTVETQYF. The CDR3 DNA reads as TGTGCCAGCAGCATCACCGGGACAGTAGAGACCCAGTACTTC.

This clonotype was detected only a few times. The chain is built from TRBV10-2 and TRBJ2-3; TRBD2 matches at 12 bases. The germline V gene encodes CDR1 WSHSY and CDR2 SAAADI. Trimming removed 3 bases from V and 2 bases from J; junction bases left unmatched: 9. The CDR3 length is 18 residues. CDR3 residues: CASSDTLTSGGLTDTQYF. In DNA form, the CDR3 reads TGCGCCAGCAGTGACACTCTGACTAGCGGGGGCCTCACAGATACGCAGTATTTT.

The chain uses TRBV12-3 or TRBV12-4 and TRBJ2-3; D is unresolved. The CDR3 has 14 residues. Deletions cut 3 bases from V and 0 bases from J, with 7 bases between. The CDR3 DNA follows: TGTGCCAGCAGTTTCTGGTCTAGCACAGATACGCAGTATTTT. Translating it yields CASSFWSSTDTQYF.

The chain has TRBV27 and TRBJ2-7, with unresolved D. V was shortened by 6 bases and J by 6 bases, with 12 bases between the two germline ends. Per germline, CDR1 MNHEY and CDR2 SMNVEV (reference sequence). The CDR3 runs 12 residues. The CDR3 is CASSPRTGEQYV. CDR3 coding DNA: TGTGCCAGCAGCCCAAGGACGGGCGAGCAGTACGTC.